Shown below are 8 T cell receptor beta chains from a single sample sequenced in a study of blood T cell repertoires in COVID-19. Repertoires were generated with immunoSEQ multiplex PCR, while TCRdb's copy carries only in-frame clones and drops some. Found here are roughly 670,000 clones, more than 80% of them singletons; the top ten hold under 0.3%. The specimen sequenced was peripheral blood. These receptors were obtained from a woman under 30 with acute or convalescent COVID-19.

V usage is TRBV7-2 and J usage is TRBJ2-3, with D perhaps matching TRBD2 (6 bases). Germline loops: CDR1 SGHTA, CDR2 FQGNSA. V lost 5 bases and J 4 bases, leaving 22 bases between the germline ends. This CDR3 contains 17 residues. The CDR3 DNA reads TGTGCCAGCAGCCTTTTCCCCTCACTAGCAGTCCCAGATACGCAGTATTTT. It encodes CASSLFPSLAVPDTQYF.

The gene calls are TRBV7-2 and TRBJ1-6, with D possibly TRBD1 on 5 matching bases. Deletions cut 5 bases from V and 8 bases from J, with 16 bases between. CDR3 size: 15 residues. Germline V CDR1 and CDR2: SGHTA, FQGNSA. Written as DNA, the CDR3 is TGTGCCAGCAGCCTGCGGACACCTTTCTATTCACCCCTCCACTTT. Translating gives CASSLRTPFYSPLHF.

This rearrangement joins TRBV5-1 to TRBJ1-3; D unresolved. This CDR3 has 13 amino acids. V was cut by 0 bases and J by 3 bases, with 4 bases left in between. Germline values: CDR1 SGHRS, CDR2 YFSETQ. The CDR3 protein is CASSLGVGNTIYF. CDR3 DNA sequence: TGCGCCAGCAGCTTGGGAGTTGGAAACACCATATATTTT.

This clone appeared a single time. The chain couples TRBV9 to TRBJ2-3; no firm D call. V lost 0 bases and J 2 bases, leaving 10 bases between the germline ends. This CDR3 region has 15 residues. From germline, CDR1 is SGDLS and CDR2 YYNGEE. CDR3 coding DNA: TGTGCCAGCAGCGTAGGAGGCTTTATCACAGATACGCAGTATTTT. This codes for CASSVGGFITDTQYF.

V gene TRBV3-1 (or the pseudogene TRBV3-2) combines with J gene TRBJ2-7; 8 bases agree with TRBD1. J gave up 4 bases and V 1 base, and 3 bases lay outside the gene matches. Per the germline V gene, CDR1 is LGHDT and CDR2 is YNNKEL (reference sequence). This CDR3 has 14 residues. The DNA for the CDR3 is TGTGCCAGCAGCCAAGGGACAGGGCCGTACGAGCAGTACTTC. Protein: CASSQGTGPYEQYF.

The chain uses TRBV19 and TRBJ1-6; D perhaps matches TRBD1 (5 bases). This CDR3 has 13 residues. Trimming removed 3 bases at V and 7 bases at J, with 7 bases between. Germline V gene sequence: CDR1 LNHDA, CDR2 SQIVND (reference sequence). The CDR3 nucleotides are TGTGCCAGTAGTATGCAGGGAAATTCACCCCTCCACTTT. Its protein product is CASSMQGNSPLHF.

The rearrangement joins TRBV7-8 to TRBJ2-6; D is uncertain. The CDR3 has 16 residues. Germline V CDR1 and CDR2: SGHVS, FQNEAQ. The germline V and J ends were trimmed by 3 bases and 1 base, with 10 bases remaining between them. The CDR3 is CASSFPTVSGANVLTF. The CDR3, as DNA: TGTGCCAGCAGCTTCCCCACAGTGTCTGGGGCCAACGTCCTGACTTTC. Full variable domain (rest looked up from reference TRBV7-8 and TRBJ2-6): GAGVSQSPRYKVAKRGQDVALRCDPISGHVSLFWYQQALGQGPEFLTYFQNEAQLDKSGLPSDRFFAERPEGSVSTLKIQRTQQEDSAVYLCASSFPTVSGANVLTFGAGSRLTVL.

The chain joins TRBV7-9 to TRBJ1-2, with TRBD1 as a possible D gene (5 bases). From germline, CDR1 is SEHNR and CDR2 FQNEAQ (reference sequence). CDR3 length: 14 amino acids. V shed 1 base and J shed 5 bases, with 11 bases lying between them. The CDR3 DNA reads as TGTGCCAGCAGCTTAGGTAACAGGCCATATGGCTACACCTTC. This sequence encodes CASSLGNRPYGYTF.